One sample yielded the 21 T cell receptor beta chains listed below, sequenced in a study of CD8 T cells in ankylosing spondylitis. Points from the study as a whole: For ankylosing spondylitis blood, a TCR beta motif of about eight highly homologous variants appeared characteristic.

Antigens for these TCRs are unknown. TCRdb re-analysed the 5' RACE reads in MiXCR, keeping a single row per CDR3 protein. The data contain about 500,000 distinct CDR3 sequences, roughly 13% of them singletons. Input material: blood, either unsorted or a sorted T cell fraction (not recorded which). Every receptor here comes from a male donor with ankylosing spondylitis.

The chain is built from TRBV30 and TRBJ1-1; 7 nucleotides agree with TRBD1. The CDR3 length is 14 residues. V lost 4 bases and J lost 1; bases outside the gene matches: 6. Germline V gene sequence: CDR1 GTSNPN, CDR2 SVGIG (reference sequence). The CDR3 DNA sequence: TGTGCCTGGAATCAAGGGGGCGCGAACACTGAAGCTTTCTTT. It codes for CAWNQGGANTEAFF.

This clonotype was observed a few times. The chain uses TRBV20-1 and TRBJ1-2; possibly TRBD1 for D (5 bases). The CDR3 extends over 13 amino acids. In germline, CDR1 is DFQATT, CDR2 SNEGSKA (reference sequence). The germline V and J ends were trimmed by 5 bases and 2 bases, with 12 bases remaining between them. Written as DNA, the CDR3 is TGCAGTGCTGGGGACGGAGCCAACTATGGCTACACCTTC. It translates to CSAGDGANYGYTF.

V and J are TRBV28 and TRBJ2-1; D gene uncertain. This CDR3 has 16 amino acids. Trimming stripped 3 bases from V and 6 bases from J, with 18 bases between. Germline CDR1 reads MDHEN; CDR2 reads SYDVKM. DNA of the CDR3: TGTGCCAGCAGTTTCCCCAGGCGGCAAGGGATCAATGAGCAGTTCTTC. It is translated as CASSFPRRQGINEQFF. The full variable domain, its missing parts supplied by reference TRBV28 and TRBJ2-1, is DVKVTQSSRYLVKRTGEKVFLECVQDMDHENMFWYRQDPGLGLRLIYFSYDVKMKEKGDIPEGYSVSREKKERFSLILESASTNQTSMYLCASSFPRRQGINEQFFGPGTRLTVL.

The chain couples TRBV7-6 to TRBJ2-7; 7 bases are shared with TRBD1. Germline V CDR1 and CDR2: SGHVS, FNYEAQ. The CDR3 runs to 14 residues. Unmatched junction bases numbered 6, after V lost 5 bases and J lost 2 bases. The CDR3 reads CASSPRDSAYEQYF. The CDR3 DNA reads TGTGCCAGCAGCCCCCGGGACAGCGCCTACGAGCAGTACTTC.

This chain uses TRBV2 with TRBJ2-2; possible D gene TRBD1, 5 bases. This CDR3 has 14 amino acids. Germline loops: CDR1 SNHLY, CDR2 FYNNEI. The ends were cut back, 2 bases at V and 5 bases at J, with 9 bases in the middle. The CDR3 loop reads CASSETRETGELFF. The CDR3 DNA sequence: TGTGCCAGCAGTGAAACCAGGGAAACCGGGGAGCTGTTTTTT.

The V call is TRBV20-1, the J call TRBJ2-2, with a weak D call TRBD2 (6 bases). Between the trimmed V and J ends, which lost 5 bases and 5 bases, there was a span of 9 bases. This CDR3 has 12 residues. Germline-derived CDR1 and CDR2 are DFQATT and SNEGSKA (reference sequence). CDR3 amino acids: CSAGGVTGELFF. CDR3 sequence (DNA): TGCAGTGCTGGAGGGGTAACCGGGGAGCTGTTTTTT.

This clonotype was counted at least ten times. CDR3 bases: TGCAGCGTTGATCGGGGCCATGAGCAGTTCTTC. As protein: CSVDRGHEQFF. The V gene is TRBV29-1, the J gene TRBJ2-1; tentatively, D is TRBD1 or TRBD2 (5 bases each). The CDR3 contains 11 residues. Germline-derived CDR1 and CDR2 are SQVTM and ANQGSEA. V was cut by 3 bases and J by 8 bases, with 8 bases left in between.

V gene TRBV4-2 combines with J gene TRBJ2-1; 13 bases fit TRBD2. This CDR3 comprises 16 residues. The J segment lost 9 bases and the V segment lost 3 bases, leaving 8 bases of the junction unmatched. Germline CDR1 and CDR2: LGHNA and YNFKEQ. CDR3 sequence: CASSQGGTSGAGEQFF. In nucleotides, the CDR3 is TGTGCCAGCAGCCAGGGTGGGACTAGCGGGGCCGGTGAGCAGTTCTTC.

In its sample, this clonotype was seen a few times. The V call is TRBV5-1, the J call TRBJ1-2; D not resolved. The V gene lost 5 bases and the J gene lost 3 bases, with 17 bases spanning the gap. The CDR3 sequence is 15 residues long. The germline V gene encodes CDR1 SGHRS and CDR2 YFSETQ. Here the CDR3 DNA reads TGCGCCAGCAGTCTGACCGGGCTCGCGGACTATGGCTACACCTTC. Its translation: CASSLTGLADYGYTF.

The chain recombines TRBV3-1 with TRBJ2-7; perhaps TRBD1 as D (6 bases). V was trimmed by 6 bases and J by 0 bases, leaving 12 bases between them. The CDR3 runs to 14 residues. Looked up from germline, CDR1 is LGHDT and CDR2 is YNNKEL (reference sequence). This CDR3 reads CASRLTGNSYEQYF. DNA of the CDR3: TGTGCCAGCAGACTCACAGGGAACTCCTACGAGCAGTACTTC.

This clonotype appeared many times. V is TRBV12-3 or TRBV12-4 and J is TRBJ1-2, with a weak D call TRBD1 (6 bases). The CDR3 length is 14 residues. Trimming took off 5 bases at V and 7 bases at J, with 17 bases between the two ends. The CDR3: CASSPNREVSGYTF. DNA of the CDR3: TGTGCCAGCAGTCCGAACAGGGAAGTCTCTGGCTACACCTTC.

This clonotype was counted between two and nine times. The rearrangement links TRBV15 to TRBJ1-6, with D unclear. Trimming took off 4 bases at V and 3 bases at J, with 16 bases between the two ends. Germline V CDR1 and CDR2: LNHNV, YYDKDF (reference sequence). This CDR3 has 17 residues. The CDR3 protein is CATSKRGGVIYNSPLHF. DNA of the CDR3: TGTGCCACCAGCAAGAGAGGCGGGGTTATCTATAATTCACCCCTCCACTTT.

V is TRBV27 and J is TRBJ2-2; 15 positions match TRBD2. The germline V gene encodes CDR1 MNHEY and CDR2 SMNVEV (reference sequence). V dropped 4 bases and J dropped 8; count of bases not matched to a gene: 2. The CDR3 consists of 15 residues. The CDR3 here is CASSWTSGRVGELFF. The CDR3 DNA is TGTGCCAGCAGTTGGACTAGCGGGAGGGTTGGGGAGCTGTTTTTT.

This clonotype was seen at least ten times. The V call is TRBV20-1, the J call TRBJ1-3; D unresolved. Trimming took 6 bases from V and 0 from J, leaving 9 bases between them. From germline, CDR1 is DFQATT and CDR2 SNEGSKA (reference sequence). The CDR3 totals 13 residues. The CDR3 region is CSARMFSGNTIYF. In DNA, the CDR3 is TGCAGTGCCCGGATGTTCTCTGGAAACACCATATATTTT.

The V and J genes are TRBV9 and TRBJ1-6; TRBD1 matches 8 bases. V trimming: 1 base; J trimming: 8 bases; junction bases outside the gene matches: 8. CDR1 is SGDLS and CDR2 is YYNGEE in the germline V gene. This CDR3 spans 16 amino acids. The CDR3 reads CASSVRSQGADSPLHF. DNA for the CDR3: TGTGCCAGCAGCGTAAGATCCCAGGGGGCGGATTCACCCCTCCACTTT.

The chain recombines TRBV9 with TRBJ1-1; D may be TRBD1 (6 bases). The V gene's germline CDR1 is SGDLS and CDR2 YYNGEE. This CDR3 region has 14 residues. Trimming took 2 bases from V and 8 from J, leaving 16 bases between them. The CDR3, as DNA: TGTGCCAGCAGCGTCGGGGGCGAGGGGGGGGAAGCTTTCTTT. This sequence encodes CASSVGGEGGEAFF.

This clonotype was recorded many times. This chain joins TRBV29-1 and TRBJ2-7; D gene unclear. Germline CDR1 and CDR2: SQVTM and ANQGSEA. CDR3 length: 12 residues. Deletions cut 4 bases from V and 6 bases from J, with 13 bases between. CDR3 nucleotides: TGCAGCGTTGGTAGCTATCTTGGCGAGCAGTACTTC. This encodes CSVGSYLGEQYF.

This clonotype has only a few counts. The gene calls are TRBV3-1 and TRBJ2-2, with D perhaps TRBD2 (6 bases). The CDR3 spans 17 residues. The germline gives CDR1 LGHDT, CDR2 YNNKEL (reference sequence). Trimming stripped 3 bases from V and 2 bases from J, with 16 bases between. The CDR3, as DNA: TGTGCCAGCAGCCAGCTAGCGCCGGGAAAAAACACCGGGGAGCTGTTTTTT. This encodes CASSQLAPGKNTGELFF. The variable domain in full, completed from reference TRBV3-1 and TRBJ2-2, reads DTAVSQTPKYLVTQMGNDKSIKCEQNLGHDTMYWYKQDSKKFLKIMFSYNNKELIINETVPNRFSPKSPDKAHLNLHINSLELGDSAVYFCASSQLAPGKNTGELFFGEGSRLTVL.

This clonotype showed up just a few times. This sequence joins TRBV12-3 or TRBV12-4 and TRBJ1-4; D is undetermined. V lost 7 bases, J lost 8 bases, and 23 bases lay in between. The CDR3 consists of 16 residues. This chain's CDR3 is CASTLLATARWEKLFF. The CDR3, as DNA: TGTGCCAGCACCCTACTAGCGACGGCCCGGTGGGAAAAACTGTTTTTT.

This clonotype has a count of ten or more. The genes are TRBV3-1 and TRBJ2-1, with unresolved D. Germline V gives CDR1 LGHDT, CDR2 YNNKEL (reference sequence). This CDR3 region has 14 residues. V gave up 3 bases and J gave up 5 bases, with 11 bases separating them. In DNA form, the CDR3 reads TGTGCCAGCAGCCACCTCAGAGAAAACAATGAGCAGTTCTTC. Its translation is CASSHLRENNEQFF.

This clonotype was observed a few times. The chain combines TRBV15 with TRBJ1-2; perhaps TRBD1 as D (5 bases). Germline CDR1 and CDR2: LNHNV and YYDKDF (reference sequence). V gave up 0 bases and J gave up 4 bases, with 12 bases separating them. CDR3 length equals 15 residues. CDR3 DNA: TGTGCCACCAGCAGAGATCACGGCAGGGTCTATGGCTACACCTTC. It is translated as CATSRDHGRVYGYTF.